Each of the 15 T cell receptor beta chains below was sequenced from the same sample in a study of blood T cell repertoires in COVID-19. Only in-frame clones appear in the TCRdb table, and some are missing; sequencing was by immunoSEQ multiplex PCR. There are around 80,000 clones in the sample; more than 85% occur only once, and 7% to 9% lies in the top ten. Input material: peripheral blood. The receptors come from a man aged 80 or over with active or convalescent COVID-19.

Ten or more counts support this clone. The chain employs TRBV4-1 and TRBJ1-1, with no clear D. This CDR3 spans 13 amino acids. Trimming removed 4 bases from V and 2 bases from J, with 8 bases in between. Germline CDR1 reads MGHRA; CDR2 reads YSYEKL. The CDR3 sequence: CASSLEENTEAFF. The CDR3 DNA follows: TGCGCCAGCAGCCTTGAGGAAAACACTGAAGCTTTCTTT.

The chain links TRBV7-8 to TRBJ2-5; D gene uncertain. V lost 5 bases, J lost 2 bases, and 12 bases lay in between. There are 14 residues in the CDR3. Germline loops: CDR1 SGHVS, CDR2 FQNEAQ. The chain's CDR3 is CASSLTETQETQYF. DNA of the CDR3: TGTGCCAGCAGCCTAACAGAAACTCAAGAGACCCAGTACTTC.

The chain joins TRBV2 to TRBJ1-2; D is undetermined. The germline CDR1 and CDR2 sequences are SNHLY and FYNNEI. The germline V and J ends were trimmed by 6 bases and 1 base, with 6 bases remaining between them. The CDR3 has 12 amino acids. The CDR3 nucleotides are TGTGCCAGCAGCTACAGTAACTATGGCTACACCTTC. This translates into CASSYSNYGYTF.

The chain carries TRBV18 and TRBJ2-7; 7 bases map to TRBD1. Trimming cost V 3 bases and J 7 bases; bases outside gene matches: 9. Germline V gene sequence: CDR1 KGHSH, CDR2 LQKENI. The CDR3 is 14 residues long. The CDR3 region is CASSPVRGLGEQYV. CDR3 bases: TGTGCCAGCTCACCTGTGAGGGGGCTGGGGGAGCAGTACGTC.

V is TRBV15 and J is TRBJ1-2; D is ambiguous. CDR1 is LNHNV and CDR2 is YYDKDF in the germline V gene (reference sequence). CDR3 length equals 14 residues. V lost 1 base and J lost 0, with 6 bases in between. The CDR3 DNA reads as TGTGCCACCAGCAGAGGGGCAGCTAACTATGGCTACACCTTC. This codes for CATSRGAANYGYTF.

This clone came up once. This chain joins TRBV10-3 and TRBJ1-1; possibly TRBD1 for D (6 bases). Germline values: CDR1 ENHRY, CDR2 SYGVKD. V dropped 10 bases and J dropped 1 base, with 19 bases sitting between them. This CDR3 is built from 15 residues. CDR3 DNA: TGTGCCACGGAGACGGGGGGCCGCTCGAACACTGAAGCTTTCTTT. Protein sequence: CATETGGRSNTEAFF.

The CDR3 coding sequence is TGTGCCAGCGGTATTTTCAACGGACAGGGCCTCTACGAGCAGTACGTC. Translated, it gives CASGIFNGQGLYEQYV. This chain connects TRBV28 to TRBJ2-7; 8 positions match TRBD1. Trimming cost V 8 bases and J 3 bases; bases outside gene matches: 15. Germline V gene sequence: CDR1 MDHEN, CDR2 SYDVKM. The CDR3 has 16 residues.

This chain joins TRBV19 and TRBJ1-2; 10 bases agree with TRBD1. Germline trimming cut 4 bases from V and 5 bases from J; bases unmatched to any gene: 10. Germline V CDR1 and CDR2: LNHDA, SQIVND (reference sequence). The CDR3 sequence is 16 residues long. Here the CDR3 DNA reads TGTGCCAGTAGTACCGGGACAGGGGCCTCTCAGTATGGCTACACCTTC. Translating gives CASSTGTGASQYGYTF.

The sample holds one count of this clone. The chain joins TRBV4-1 to TRBJ2-1; 8 positions agree with TRBD2. CDR1 MGHRA and CDR2 YSYEKL come from the germline V gene. This CDR3 comprises 16 residues. V gave up 0 bases and J gave up 7 bases; unmatched junction bases: 8. The CDR3 coding sequence is TGCGCCAGCAGCCAAGAAAAAGCGGGGGTGCCGAATGAGCAGTTCTTC. Translation: CASSQEKAGVPNEQFF.

This sequence joins TRBV7-2 and TRBJ2-5; perhaps TRBD2 as D (6 bases). Germline lookup yields CDR1 SGHTA and CDR2 FQGNSA. V was pared by 5 bases and J by 0 bases, with 10 bases between. The CDR3 totals 14 residues. CDR3 nucleotides: TGTGCCAGCAGCGTTCGGGGGAACCAAGAGACCCAGTACTTC. This sequence encodes CASSVRGNQETQYF.

The chain links TRBV5-1 to TRBJ2-5, with TRBD1 matching 7 bases. CDR3 length equals 14 residues. CDR1 SGHRS and CDR2 YFSETQ come from the germline V gene. V trimming: 0 bases; J trimming: 3 bases; junction bases outside the gene matches: 2. The CDR3 DNA follows: TGCGCCAGCAGCTTGGCCGGGACAGAAGAGACCCAGTACTTC. Protein: CASSLAGTEETQYF.

V and J are TRBV1 and TRBJ2-7; no check of the table's D call, TRBD1, against the DNA was made. TRBV1 is given as a pseudogene. This CDR3 spans 14 amino acids. In DNA, the CDR3 is TGCACCAGCAGCCAAATTATCTTAGGGGTTGAGCAGTACGTC. The encoded protein is CTSSQIILGVEQYV.

This chain links TRBV24-1 with TRBJ1-2, with 12 bases aligning to TRBD1. Germline-derived CDR1 and CDR2 are KGHDR and SFDVKD. Losses at the gene ends were 4 bases for V and 7 bases for J; bases not matched to a gene: 6. This CDR3 has 15 amino acids. CDR3 loop: CATSDPGTGGLGYTF. Written as DNA, the CDR3 is TGTGCCACCAGTGACCCTGGGACAGGGGGCCTTGGCTACACCTTC.

The gene calls are TRBV27 and TRBJ1-1; TRBD1 aligns across 7 bases. Germline CDR1 reads MNHEY; CDR2 reads SMNVEV (reference sequence). V shed 1 base and J 3 bases; nucleotides not matched to a gene: 11. The length of the CDR3 is 17 residues. The CDR3 reads CASSLFPGVGQDTEAFF. Here the CDR3 DNA reads TGTGCCAGCAGTTTATTCCCGGGAGTCGGACAGGACACTGAAGCTTTCTTT.

The genes are TRBV6-4 and TRBJ2-2, with 14 bases matching TRBD2. Germline V gives CDR1 MRHNA, CDR2 SNTAGT. V gave up 8 bases and J gave up 8 bases; unmatched junction bases: 4. CDR3 length: 14 residues. The CDR3 reads CASLTSGRGGELFF. DNA of the CDR3: TGTGCCAGCTTGACTAGCGGGAGGGGTGGGGAGCTGTTTTTT.